This TCR beta chain was observed in a study of T-cell reconstitution after alpha-beta-depleted transplantation in children. The germline V gene encodes CDR1 MDHEN and CDR2 SYDVKM. Trimming pared 3 bases from V and 4 bases from J, leaving 9 bases between. This CDR3 is built from 13 residues. During its preparation, the TCRbeta library received unique molecular identifiers. TCRdb processed the PCR reads anew with MiXCR; each CDR3 protein has one entry. The sample shows 200,000 to 250,000 distinct CDR3 sequences, around 8% of them seen only once. This clonotype was recorded many times. The antigen is undetermined. General study results and limits: The authors attributed T-cell counts and diversity one year after transplant mostly to newly produced T cells.

This chain connects TRBV28 to TRBJ1-1, with D possibly TRBD1 on 5 matching bases. The sequence was collected from a male patient under 18 who had a stem cell transplant for acute lymphoblastic leukemia, so the T cells may come from the graft donor. The material sequenced was PBMCs, mostly from graft donor cells, taken 180 days after TCRalphabeta/CD19-depleted stem cell transplant. CDR3 DNA sequence: TGTGCCAGCAGTTTGAGGGGTAGCACTGAAGCTTTCTTT. Amino acid sequence: CASSLRGSTEAFF. The complete variable domain, with remaining parts taken from reference TRBV28 and TRBJ1-1, reads DVKVTQSSRYLVKRTGEKVFLECVQDMDHENMFWYRQDPGLGLRLIYFSYDVKMKEKGDIPEGYSVSREKKERFSLILESASTNQTSMYLCASSLRGSTEAFFGQGTRLTVV.